Sequencing of this T cell receptor (beta chain) was carried out in a study of cytomegalovirus exposure and HLA in healthy donors (dated by TCRdb to the late 2010s). In terms of the full investigation: According to a later analysis, one platform produced both the roughly 130 validation repertoires and the approximately 660 repertoires of the first cohort. The aim of the study was to test whether cataloging public T cell receptors could identify signatures of past pathogen exposure. Besides the first cohort of around 670 subjects, a separate validation cohort made up of 120 different subjects was used. High-throughput TCR immunosequencing, statistical association of individual TCRs with disease status, and machine learning were combined to predict cytomegalovirus infection status.

Donors formed part of the validation cohort, which comprised 120 subjects and was distinct from the first cohort of under 750 subjects. As concerns this clone: Its antigen is unknown. Base quality data are lacking; no much larger clone is found one base away.

The germline ends are 19 bases apart after V is trimmed by 4 bases and J by 7 bases. From cysteine to phenylalanine, the CDR3 is 15 amino acids long. This entry keeps only the CDR3 DNA: 45 bases, framed from base 1. Via the germline V gene, CDR1 is MDHEN and CDR2 SYDVKM. Library preparation was by the immunoSEQ multiplex PCR assay. Per the source publication's procedure: To diagnose cytomegalovirus status from the catalog of TCR beta chain sequences, a statistical classification framework was built. The clones in this table, taken by TCRdb from immuneACCESS, are in-frame only. Not every clone is retained; where verified, under half of the shortfall comes from an unresolved V gene, and the cause of the rest is unknown. V, J and clone size derive from that table, while D and trimming were established from the DNA sequence. In all, the sample holds about 130,000 clones, and roughly 87% of those were seen once. About 8.2% of the sample is taken by the ten largest.

The full study reports these points: The authors suggested that the approach could potentially be generalized to other disease states and immunological phenotypes. A total of 150 or so TCR beta chains were listed by the study as associated with cytomegalovirus. A later analysis had no HLA typing for the validation cohort, so co-occurrence there was scored across all 110 or so repertoires. In a later analysis, TCRs clustered in the first cohort were found to also tend to co-occur in the roughly 120 validation repertoires, with 85% to 95% of cluster scores above 0. While some public TCRs were present in many individuals, most TCR sequences turned up only very rarely across donors. A few of the identified cytomegalovirus-associated TCR beta chains were confirmed in vitro to be specific for cytomegalovirus antigens. In both the original and validation cohorts, the classifier was reported to diagnose cytomegalovirus status with high specificity and sensitivity.

The sequence was obtained from a young woman in good health and CMV-seropositive. Sequences were obtained from PBMCs. Recombination joined TRBV28 with TRBJ1-2; the D gene is possibly TRBD1, with 5 bases matching. The CDR3 sequence is CASSSGGGRLSGYTF. Here is the DNA: TGTGCCAGCAGTTCGGGCGGGGGAAGACTCTCTGGCTACACCTTC.